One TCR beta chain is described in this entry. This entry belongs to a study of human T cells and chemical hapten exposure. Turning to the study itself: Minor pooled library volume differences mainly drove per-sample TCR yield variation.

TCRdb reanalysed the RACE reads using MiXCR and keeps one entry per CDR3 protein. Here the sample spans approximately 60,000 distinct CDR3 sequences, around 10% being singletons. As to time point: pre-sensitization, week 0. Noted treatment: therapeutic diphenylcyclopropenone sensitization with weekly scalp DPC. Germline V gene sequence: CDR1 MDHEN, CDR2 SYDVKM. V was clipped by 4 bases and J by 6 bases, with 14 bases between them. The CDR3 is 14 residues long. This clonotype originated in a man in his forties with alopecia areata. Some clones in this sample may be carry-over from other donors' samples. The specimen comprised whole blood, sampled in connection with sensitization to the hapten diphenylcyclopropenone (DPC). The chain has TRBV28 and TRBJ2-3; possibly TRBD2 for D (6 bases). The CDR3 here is CASSYDGRADTQYF. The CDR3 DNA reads TGTGCCAGCAGTTATGACGGGAGAGCGGATACGCAGTATTTT.